Listed below are T cell receptor beta chains from one sample, sequenced in a study of shared clonotypes between healthy human individuals. The data were produced by immunoSEQ multiplex PCR, yet TCRdb's version contains in-frame clones alone and is incomplete. There are over 750,000 clones in the sample; around 96% occur only once, and under 0.3% lies in the top ten. The sequenced material came from naive CD8+ T cells sorted from blood. The receptor set was obtained from a man under 40 in good health. CDR3s include the opening cysteine and the closing phenylalanine or tryptophan. Fields, in order: clone size, CDR3 length, J gene, V gene, D gene, CDR3 DNA, CDR3 protein. The D gene is left open where the match is weak. Expanded clones are given a class, and other clones once, few, many or no size at all.

clone size: NA; CDR3 length: 13; J gene: TRBJ2-7; V gene: TRBV2; D gene: NA; CDR3 DNA: TGTGCCAGCAGGGGACTGTATACCTACGAGCAGTACTTC; CDR3 protein: CASRGLYTYEQYF
clone size: NA; CDR3 length: 13; J gene: TRBJ1-1; V gene: TRBV5-1; D gene: TRBD1; CDR3 DNA: TGCGCCAGCAGCTTACAGACAGGGAAAGAAGCTTTCTTT; CDR3 protein: CASSLQTGKEAFF
clone size: NA; CDR3 length: 11; J gene: TRBJ2-4; V gene: TRBV20-1; D gene: NA; CDR3 DNA: TGCAGTGCTAGACCCGAGGGGGTAGAGTACTTC; CDR3 protein: CSARPEGVEYF
clone size: NA; CDR3 length: 11; J gene: TRBJ2-7; V gene: TRBV20-1; D gene: NA; CDR3 DNA: TGCAGTGCTAGGTCAGTTTACGAGCAGTACTTC; CDR3 protein: CSARSVYEQYF
clone size: NA; CDR3 length: 16; J gene: TRBJ2-3; V gene: TRBV6-5; D gene: TRBD2; CDR3 DNA: TGTGCCAGCAGTTCCTCGACTAGCCCCTACACAGATACGCAGTATTTT; CDR3 protein: CASSSSTSPYTDTQYF
clone size: once; CDR3 length: 16; J gene: TRBJ2-7; V gene: TRBV7-2; D gene: TRBD1; CDR3 DNA: TGTGCCAGCAGCTTAGAAATTAGGACAGGGACTTACGAGCAGTACTTC; CDR3 protein: CASSLEIRTGTYEQYF
clone size: NA; CDR3 length: 15; J gene: TRBJ2-3; V gene: TRBV11-2; D gene: TRBD1; CDR3 DNA: TGTGCCTATACCCTTAGGGACAGGGGGTACGATACGCAGTATTTT; CDR3 protein: CAYTLRDRGYDTQYF
clone size: NA; CDR3 length: 17; J gene: TRBJ2-7; V gene: TRBV10-2; D gene: TRBD2; CDR3 DNA: TGCGCCAGCAGTGAACGACTAGCGGGAGCTGGGTCCTACGAGCAGTACTTC; CDR3 protein: CASSERLAGAGSYEQYF
clone size: NA; CDR3 length: 15; J gene: TRBJ2-7; V gene: TRBV7-9; D gene: NA; CDR3 DNA: TGTGCCAGCAGCCTCCCGGGACCCAGCCTCTACGAGCAGTACTTC; CDR3 protein: CASSLPGPSLYEQYF
clone size: NA; CDR3 length: 16; J gene: TRBJ2-7; V gene: TRBV5-6; D gene: NA; CDR3 DNA: TGTGCCAGCAGCTCCAACTGGGACTCTGGCACCTACGAGCAGTACTTC; CDR3 protein: CASSSNWDSGTYEQYF
clone size: NA; CDR3 length: 16; J gene: TRBJ2-2; V gene: TRBV7-2; D gene: NA; CDR3 DNA: TGTGCCAGCAGCTTAGTTGGGCAGGGGTGGACCGGGGAGCTGTTTTTT; CDR3 protein: CASSLVGQGWTGELFF
clone size: NA; CDR3 length: 13; J gene: TRBJ2-1; V gene: TRBV7-7; D gene: NA; CDR3 DNA: TGTGCAAGCCAAGCGTCTTATAACAATGAGCAGTTCTTC; CDR3 protein: CASQASYNNEQFF
clone size: NA; CDR3 length: 18; J gene: TRBJ2-2; V gene: TRBV7-2; D gene: NA; CDR3 DNA: TGTGCCAGCAGCTTAGACCGGTCGCGGGGAACGAACACCGGGGAGCTGTTTTTT; CDR3 protein: CASSLDRSRGTNTGELFF
clone size: NA; CDR3 length: 14; J gene: TRBJ2-7; V gene: TRBV4-3; D gene: NA; CDR3 DNA: TGCGCCAGCAGCCAAGAACGTGAACACTACGAGCAGTACTTC; CDR3 protein: CASSQEREHYEQYF
clone size: NA; CDR3 length: 17; J gene: TRBJ2-7; V gene: TRBV4-2; D gene: NA; CDR3 DNA: TGTGCCAGCAGCCAAGATGGGTTTTTAGGGAGAGCCTACGAGCAGTACTTC; CDR3 protein: CASSQDGFLGRAYEQYF
clone size: NA; CDR3 length: 15; J gene: TRBJ2-2; V gene: TRBV6-5; D gene: NA; CDR3 DNA: TGTGCCAGCAGTTACACCAACGCAGAGACCGGGGAGCTGTTTTTT; CDR3 protein: CASSYTNAETGELFF
clone size: NA; CDR3 length: 14; J gene: TRBJ1-3; V gene: TRBV27; D gene: NA; CDR3 DNA: TGTGCCAGCAGCTTGCTTGCGGTCGGCGGCACCATATATTTT; CDR3 protein: CASSLLAVGGTIYF
clone size: NA; CDR3 length: 16; J gene: TRBJ2-7; V gene: TRBV6-6; D gene: TRBD1; CDR3 DNA: TGTGCCAGCAGTTACCTTTCGAACAGGGGGCCGCACGAGCAGTACTTC; CDR3 protein: CASSYLSNRGPHEQYF
clone size: NA; CDR3 length: 12; J gene: TRBJ2-7; V gene: TRBV7-9; D gene: NA; CDR3 DNA: TGTGCCAGCAGCTTAGTACAGGGCGAGCAGTACTTC; CDR3 protein: CASSLVQGEQYF
clone size: NA; CDR3 length: 18; J gene: TRBJ2-3; V gene: TRBV21-1; D gene: NA; CDR3 DNA: TGTGCCAGCCCCTCCACCGGGACTAGCGGGTGCTGCACAGATACGCAGTATTTT; CDR3 protein: CASPSTGTSGCCTDTQYF
clone size: NA; CDR3 length: 15; J gene: TRBJ2-3; V gene: TRBV29-1; D gene: NA; CDR3 DNA: TGCAGCGTCGGTCCCACACTGAGCGGCACAGATACGCAGTATTTT; CDR3 protein: CSVGPTLSGTDTQYF
clone size: NA; CDR3 length: 15; J gene: TRBJ2-3; V gene: TRBV9; D gene: TRBD2; CDR3 DNA: TGTGCCAGCAGCCCATGGACTAGCAGCACAGATACGCAGTATTTT; CDR3 protein: CASSPWTSSTDTQYF
clone size: NA; CDR3 length: 15; J gene: TRBJ1-2; V gene: TRBV2; D gene: NA; CDR3 DNA: TGTGCCAGCAGTGAAGTTACAGCGGACGACTATGGCTACACCTTC; CDR3 protein: CASSEVTADDYGYTF
clone size: once; CDR3 length: 14; J gene: TRBJ1-5; V gene: TRBV27; D gene: NA; CDR3 DNA: TGTGCCAGCAGAATGGGGCGGAGCAATCAGCCCCAGCATTTT; CDR3 protein: CASRMGRSNQPQHF
clone size: NA; CDR3 length: 16; J gene: TRBJ2-3; V gene: TRBV9; D gene: TRBD2; CDR3 DNA: TGTGCCAGCAGTCCAAGAGCGGGAGGCGGCACAGATACGCAGTATTTT; CDR3 protein: CASSPRAGGGTDTQYF
clone size: NA; CDR3 length: 15; J gene: TRBJ2-7; V gene: TRBV7-9; D gene: NA; CDR3 DNA: TGTGCCAGCAGCCCAAACTCAGGGGACACCTACGAGCAGTACTTC; CDR3 protein: CASSPNSGDTYEQYF
clone size: NA; CDR3 length: 12; J gene: TRBJ2-7; V gene: TRBV6-1; D gene: NA; CDR3 DNA: TGTGCCAGCAGAGCCCAGAGGTCGGAGCAGTACTTC; CDR3 protein: CASRAQRSEQYF
clone size: NA; CDR3 length: 15; J gene: TRBJ2-1; V gene: TRBV27; D gene: TRBD1; CDR3 DNA: TGTGCCAGCAGTTCCGTCCAGGGGGCCTACAATGAGCAGTTCTTC; CDR3 protein: CASSSVQGAYNEQFF
clone size: once; CDR3 length: 13; J gene: TRBJ1-1; V gene: TRBV11-2; D gene: NA; CDR3 DNA: TGTGCCAGCAGCTCACGTGCGGGCACTGAAGCTTTCTTT; CDR3 protein: CASSSRAGTEAFF
clone size: NA; CDR3 length: 17; J gene: TRBJ2-7; V gene: TRBV15; D gene: TRBD2; CDR3 DNA: TGTGCCACCAGCAGAGAGCGGCTAGCGGCCGCTCGAGGCGAGCAGTACTTC; CDR3 protein: CATSRERLAAARGEQYF
clone size: NA; CDR3 length: 14; J gene: TRBJ1-4; V gene: TRBV9; D gene: NA; CDR3 DNA: TGTGCCAGCAGCAACCGGGACACCAAAGTTGGGCTGTTTTTT; CDR3 protein: CASSNRDTKVGLFF
clone size: NA; CDR3 length: 15; J gene: TRBJ2-7; V gene: TRBV10-3; D gene: TRBD2; CDR3 DNA: TGTGCCATCAGTGAGGGACTAGCGGGAGCAAGGGAGCAGTACTTC; CDR3 protein: CAISEGLAGAREQYF
clone size: NA; CDR3 length: 15; J gene: TRBJ1-2; V gene: TRBV6-6; D gene: TRBD1; CDR3 DNA: TGTGCCAGCACCATTATCGACAGGGGAGGAGGTGGCTACACCTTC; CDR3 protein: CASTIIDRGGGGYTF
clone size: NA; CDR3 length: 11; J gene: TRBJ2-3; V gene: TRBV5-1; D gene: NA; CDR3 DNA: TGCGCCAGCAGGAGCACAGATACGCAGTATTTT; CDR3 protein: CASRSTDTQYF
clone size: NA; CDR3 length: 19; J gene: TRBJ1-2; V gene: TRBV29-1; D gene: NA; CDR3 DNA: TGCAGCGTTGAAGATACCGAGCCGCGTTGGACAGAATTTAACTATGGCTACACCTTC; CDR3 protein: CSVEDTEPRWTEFNYGYTF
clone size: NA; CDR3 length: 16; J gene: TRBJ2-7; V gene: TRBV5-1; D gene: TRBD2; CDR3 DNA: TGCGCCAGCAGCCTGGGACTAGCGGGAGATGACTACGAGCAGTACTTC; CDR3 protein: CASSLGLAGDDYEQYF
clone size: NA; CDR3 length: 12; J gene: TRBJ2-7; V gene: TRBV5-8; D gene: TRBD1; CDR3 DNA: TGTGCCAGCAGCTTACAGGGGCAAGAGCAGTACTTC; CDR3 protein: CASSLQGQEQYF
clone size: NA; CDR3 length: 15; J gene: TRBJ2-1; V gene: TRBV13; D gene: TRBD1; CDR3 DNA: TGTGCCAGCAGCCCGGGACAGGGGGCATACAATGAGCAGTTCTTC; CDR3 protein: CASSPGQGAYNEQFF
clone size: NA; CDR3 length: 13; J gene: TRBJ2-5; V gene: TRBV5-4; D gene: NA; CDR3 DNA: TGTGCCAGCAGCGGGGAGTTTGGAGAGACCCAGTACTTC; CDR3 protein: CASSGEFGETQYF
clone size: NA; CDR3 length: 17; J gene: TRBJ2-7; V gene: TRBV28; D gene: NA; CDR3 DNA: TGTGCCAGCAGTTCCATATCCCCAGGAGGCAGGGTATACGAGCAGTACTTC; CDR3 protein: CASSSISPGGRVYEQYF
clone size: NA; CDR3 length: 16; J gene: TRBJ2-7; V gene: TRBV4-1; D gene: TRBD1; CDR3 DNA: TGCGCCAGCAGCTCCTTTGGTGGTGACAGGGGAGGCGAGCAGTACTTC; CDR3 protein: CASSSFGGDRGGEQYF
clone size: NA; CDR3 length: 16; J gene: TRBJ2-1; V gene: TRBV6-6; D gene: NA; CDR3 DNA: TGTGCCAGCAGTTACTCGATCCGCGAGCCCTACAATGAGCAGTTCTTC; CDR3 protein: CASSYSIREPYNEQFF
clone size: NA; CDR3 length: 13; J gene: TRBJ2-7; V gene: TRBV5-4; D gene: TRBD2; CDR3 DNA: TGTGCCAGCAGCTTGACTAGCGGATACGAGCAGTACTTC; CDR3 protein: CASSLTSGYEQYF
clone size: once; CDR3 length: 15; J gene: TRBJ2-3; V gene: TRBV19; D gene: NA; CDR3 DNA: TGTGCCAGTAGTTTGGTGGGAGCGAGCGCAGATACGCAGTATTTT; CDR3 protein: CASSLVGASADTQYF
clone size: NA; CDR3 length: 14; J gene: TRBJ2-7; V gene: TRBV11-2; D gene: NA; CDR3 DNA: TGTGCCAGCAGCTTAGGGACGGGGGCCTACGAGCAGTACTTC; CDR3 protein: CASSLGTGAYEQYF
clone size: NA; CDR3 length: 13; J gene: TRBJ2-1; V gene: TRBV27; D gene: NA; CDR3 DNA: TGTGCCAGCAGCCACGGCGATGACAATGAGCAGTTCTTC; CDR3 protein: CASSHGDDNEQFF